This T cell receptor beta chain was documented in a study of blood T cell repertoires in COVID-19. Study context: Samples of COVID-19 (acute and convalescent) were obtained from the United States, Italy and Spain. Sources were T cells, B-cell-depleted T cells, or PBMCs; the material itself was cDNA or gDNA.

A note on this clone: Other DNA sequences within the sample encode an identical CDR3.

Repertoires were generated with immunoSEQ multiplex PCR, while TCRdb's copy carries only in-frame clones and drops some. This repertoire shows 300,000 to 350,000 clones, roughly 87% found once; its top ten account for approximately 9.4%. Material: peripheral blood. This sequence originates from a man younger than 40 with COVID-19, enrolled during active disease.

The CDR3 DNA sequence: TGTGCCAGCAGCTTAGGCCAGGGGGTGGAAAAACTGTTTTTT. It specifies CASSLGQGVEKLFF. V usage is TRBV7-9 and J usage is TRBJ1-4; 7 positions match TRBD1. The V gene end was trimmed by 1 base and the J gene end by 8 bases; junction bases not matched to a gene: 4. From germline, CDR1 is SEHNR and CDR2 FQNEAQ (reference sequence). The length of the CDR3 is 14 residues. The full variable domain, completed using reference TRBV7-9 and TRBJ1-4, is DTGVSQNPRHKITKRGQNVTFRCDPISEHNRLYWYRQTLGQGPEFLTYFQNEAQLEKSRLLSDRFSAERPKGSFSTLEIQRTEQGDSAMYLCASSLGQGVEKLFFGSGTQLSVL.